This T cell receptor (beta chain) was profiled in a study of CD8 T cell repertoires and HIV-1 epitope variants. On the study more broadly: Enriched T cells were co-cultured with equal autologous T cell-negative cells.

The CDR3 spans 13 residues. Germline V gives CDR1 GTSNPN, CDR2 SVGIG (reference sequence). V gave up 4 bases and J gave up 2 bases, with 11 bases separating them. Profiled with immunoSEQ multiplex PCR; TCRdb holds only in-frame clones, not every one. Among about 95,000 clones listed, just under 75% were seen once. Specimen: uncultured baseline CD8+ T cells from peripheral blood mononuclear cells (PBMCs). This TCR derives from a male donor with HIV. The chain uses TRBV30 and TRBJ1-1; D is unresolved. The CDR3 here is CAWTPTDNTEAFF. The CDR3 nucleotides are TGTGCCTGGACCCCGACCGATAACACTGAAGCTTTCTTT.